The clone carrying this T cell receptor (beta chain) was found many times. As yet, its antigen is unknown. With a J-beta primer mix and a sample-barcoded 5' primer, a second PCR ran about 7 to 11 cycles. Tags on each cDNA molecule came from a template-switch adaptor with 12 random nucleotides. MiXCR, applied by TCRdb to the 5' RACE reads, yields one record per CDR3 protein. Counted here are approximately 810,000 distinct CDR3 sequences, around 30% occurring once; the ten biggest clones make up approximately 15%. Individuals who donated were healthy Caucasians from Russia aged about 6 to 100. The CDR3 sequence is 14 residues long. V gave up 6 bases and J gave up 3 bases; unmatched junction bases: 4. This entry belongs to a study of blood T cells in healthy people across ages. Study-wide findings and caveats: Measured against age, TCR beta diversity per million T cells decreased in a roughly linear manner.

Sample: blood. This TCR was recovered from a woman of 80 years or more in good health. The chain is built from TRBV12-3 or TRBV12-4 and TRBJ2-7; TRBD2 agrees at 11 bases. The CDR3 nucleotides read TGTGCCAGCAGCTTACTAGCGGGGGACTACGAGCAGTACTTC. It yields the protein CASSLLAGDYEQYF.